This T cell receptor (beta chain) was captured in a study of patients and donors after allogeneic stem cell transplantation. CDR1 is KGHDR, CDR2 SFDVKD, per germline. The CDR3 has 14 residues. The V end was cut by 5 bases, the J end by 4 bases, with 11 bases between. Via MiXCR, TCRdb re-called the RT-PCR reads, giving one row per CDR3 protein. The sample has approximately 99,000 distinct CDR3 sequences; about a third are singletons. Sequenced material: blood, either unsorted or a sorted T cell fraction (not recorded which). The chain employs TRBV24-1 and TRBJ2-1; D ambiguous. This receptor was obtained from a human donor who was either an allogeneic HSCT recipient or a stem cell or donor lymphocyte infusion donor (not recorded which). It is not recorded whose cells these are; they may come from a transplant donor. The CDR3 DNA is TGTGCCACCAGTGCTCCTACCACTTACAATGAGCAGTTCTTC. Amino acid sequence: CATSAPTTYNEQFF.